These T cell receptor beta chains were read from a single sample in a study of blood T cells in healthy people across ages. TCRdb redid the calling of the 5' RACE reads with MiXCR, one entry per CDR3 protein. The data hold over 550,000 distinct CDR3 sequences, with around 31% observed a single time. Sequencing used blood. The receptors shown here come from an elderly woman in good health. CDR3s include the opening cysteine and the closing phenylalanine or tryptophan. The D gene is left open where the match is weak. Not every row has a clone size; where given, it reads once, few, many or a size class.

J: TRBJ2-5; V: TRBV27; size: .; D: .; CDR3: CASSFGGTIQETQYF; DNA: TGTGCCAGCAGTTTTGGGGGCACTATCCAAGAGACCCAGTACTTC
J: TRBJ2-1; V: TRBV5-1; size: many; D: TRBD2; CDR3: CASSLKVAGDGEQFF; DNA: TGCGCCAGCAGCTTGAAGGTAGCGGGGGACGGGGAGCAGTTCTTC
J: TRBJ1-5; V: TRBV28; size: .; D: TRBD1; CDR3: CASSFGTGTQPQHF; DNA: TGTGCCAGCAGTTTCGGGACAGGGACCCAGCCCCAGCATTTT
J: TRBJ2-1; V: TRBV30; size: .; D: .; CDR3: CAWSVGVTYNEQFF; DNA: TGTGCCTGGAGTGTGGGGGTAACCTACAATGAGCAGTTCTTC
J: TRBJ1-6; V: TRBV7-2; size: many; D: .; CDR3: CASSLDGGGLNSPLHF; DNA: TGTGCCAGCAGCTTAGATGGAGGCGGACTTAATTCACCCCTCCACTTT
J: TRBJ2-4; V: TRBV12-3/TRBV12-4; size: many; D: TRBD2; CDR3: CASSLTPSGGAKNIQYF; DNA: TGTGCCAGCAGTTTAACCCCTAGCGGGGGGGCGAAAAACATTCAGTACTTC
J: TRBJ1-1; V: TRBV18; size: many; D: .; CDR3: CASSLGISTGTEAFF; DNA: TGTGCCAGCTCACTTGGAATTAGTACTGGCACTGAAGCTTTCTTT
J: TRBJ1-2; V: TRBV6-5; size: many; D: TRBD1; CDR3: CASRETGASNYGYTF; DNA: TGTGCCAGCAGGGAAACAGGGGCATCTAACTATGGCTACACCTTC
J: TRBJ2-5; V: TRBV29-1; size: many; D: .; CDR3: CSVQRYQGLRETQYF; DNA: TGCAGCGTTCAACGTTACCAGGGGCTAAGAGAGACCCAGTACTTC
J: TRBJ1-2; V: TRBV4-2; size: .; D: .; CDR3: CASSQERGDYTF; DNA: TGTGCCAGCAGCCAAGAAAGAGGGGACTACACCTTC
J: TRBJ1-2; V: TRBV12-3/TRBV12-4; size: many; D: .; CDR3: CASSFQAQLYGYTF; DNA: TGTGCCAGCAGTTTTCAGGCACAACTCTATGGCTACACCTTC
J: TRBJ1-5; V: TRBV20-1; size: many; D: TRBD1; CDR3: CSARGDSGGWQPQHF; DNA: TGCAGTGCTAGAGGGGACTCAGGGGGATGGCAGCCCCAGCATTTT
J: TRBJ2-3; V: TRBV7-8; size: .; D: .; CDR3: CASSLVGGGAGDTQYF; DNA: TGTGCCAGCAGCTTAGTGGGTGGGGGGGCCGGAGATACGCAGTATTTT
J: TRBJ2-7; V: TRBV14; size: .; D: TRBD1; CDR3: CASSQWTGATDNEQYF; DNA: TGTGCCAGCAGCCAGTGGACAGGGGCCACTGACAATGAGCAGTACTTC
J: TRBJ2-1; V: TRBV20-1; size: many; D: .; CDR3: CSARQGQNEQFF; DNA: TGCAGTGCCCGGCAGGGGCAGAATGAGCAGTTCTTC
J: TRBJ2-7; V: TRBV20-1; size: few; D: .; CDR3: CSASKDYEQYF; DNA: TGCAGTGCTAGTAAAGACTACGAGCAGTACTTC
J: TRBJ2-7; V: TRBV6-2/TRBV6-3; size: many; D: .; CDR3: CASSYGSPTSYEQYF; DNA: TGTGCCAGCAGTTACGGGTCACCGACCTCCTACGAGCAGTACTTC
J: TRBJ2-1; V: TRBV19; size: few; D: .; CDR3: CATQRGGDEQFF; DNA: TGTGCCACTCAAAGGGGGGGCGATGAGCAGTTCTTC
J: TRBJ2-1; V: TRBV20-1; size: .; D: .; CDR3: CSAKRTGGISSYNEQFF; DNA: TGCAGTGCTAAGCGGACTGGCGGGATCAGCTCCTACAATGAGCAGTTCTTC
J: TRBJ2-2; V: TRBV4-2; size: .; D: .; CDR3: CASSQVGGENTGELFF; DNA: TGTGCCAGCAGCCAAGTTGGCGGGGAAAACACCGGGGAGCTGTTTTTT
J: TRBJ2-7; V: TRBV6-5; size: many; D: TRBD1; CDR3: CASRTTTGGHEQYF; DNA: TGTGCCAGCAGGACTACAACAGGGGGCCACGAGCAGTACTTC
J: TRBJ1-2; V: TRBV29-1; size: many; D: .; CDR3: CSVDPTGYGYTF; DNA: TGCAGCGTTGACCCCACAGGCTATGGCTACACCTTC
J: TRBJ2-3; V: TRBV11-2; size: many; D: TRBD2; CDR3: CASSFSGTRSRADTQYF; DNA: TGTGCCAGCAGCTTCTCCGGGACTAGAAGTCGGGCAGATACGCAGTATTTT
J: TRBJ1-2; V: TRBV14; size: .; D: .; CDR3: CASSQDLLSVEGYGYTF; DNA: TGTGCCAGCAGCCAAGATCTACTGTCAGTAGAAGGCTATGGCTACACCTTC
J: TRBJ1-3; V: TRBV10-3; size: few; D: .; CDR3: CAIGRNSGNTIYF; DNA: TGTGCCATCGGGCGAAACTCTGGAAACACCATATATTTT
J: TRBJ1-2; V: TRBV20-1; size: .; D: TRBD1; CDR3: CSARGDRDHYGYTF; DNA: TGCAGTGCTAGAGGGGACAGGGACCACTATGGCTACACTTTC
J: TRBJ2-1; V: TRBV29-1; size: many; D: TRBD1; CDR3: CSVKGTVTYNEQFF; DNA: TGCAGCGTTAAGGGGACAGTGACTTACAATGAGCAGTTCTTC